Each of the 5 T cell receptor beta chains below was sequenced from the same sample in a study of cytomegalovirus exposure and HLA in healthy donors. The PCR used 60 Vbeta and 13 Jbeta primers. Generated by immunoSEQ multiplex PCR, the TCRdb table keeps only in-frame clones and is missing some. The sample lists approximately 200,000 clones, around 80% occurring once. Source material: PBMCs. Receptor source: a girl aged 2-10 years in good health and CMV-seronegative.

The chain joins TRBV6-5 to TRBJ2-7, with 12 bases that match TRBD1. The J segment lost 9 bases and the V segment lost 2 bases, leaving 8 bases of the junction unmatched. In germline, CDR1 is MNHEY, CDR2 SVGAGI. The CDR3 runs 15 residues. Written as DNA, the CDR3 is TGTGCCAGCAGTTACGGGACAGGGGGCGGGACGGGGCAGTACTTC. Translation gives CASSYGTGGGTGQYF.

This chain links TRBV6-1 with TRBJ2-1; maybe TRBD2 (5 bases). CDR1 MNHNS and CDR2 SASEGT come from the germline V gene. CDR3 length: 13 amino acids. Trimming pared 5 bases from V and 3 bases from J, leaving 8 bases between. The CDR3 sequence: CASSFRDYNEQFF. The DNA of the CDR3 is TGTGCCAGCAGTTTCCGGGACTACAATGAGCAGTTCTTC.

The V and J genes are TRBV4-1 and TRBJ1-4; D remains unclear. V lost 3 bases and J lost 13, with 18 bases in between. Germline assignment: CDR1 MGHRA and CDR2 YSYEKL. The length of the CDR3 is 14 residues. CDR3 DNA: TGCGCCAGCAGCCAGACGACACGGATCGGTGGACTGTTTTTT. Its translation is CASSQTTRIGGLFF.

The CDR3, as DNA: TGTGCCAGCAGCTTCTTTCAGACAGGGTACGCTGAAGCTTTCTTT. Residues: CASSFFQTGYAEAFF. The chain combines TRBV11-2 with TRBJ1-1, with 7 bases aligning to TRBD1. Per germline, CDR1 SGHAT and CDR2 FQNNGV. The V gene end was trimmed by 3 bases and the J gene end by 6 bases; junction bases not matched to a gene: 10. The CDR3 runs 15 residues.

This clone was recorded once. V and J are TRBV11-2 and TRBJ1-2; D ambiguous. V gave up 4 bases and J gave up 7 bases, with 16 bases separating them. Germline V lookup: CDR1 SGHAT, CDR2 FQNNGV. This CDR3 is 14 amino acids long. CDR3 protein: CASSSSSGTVGYTF. DNA for the CDR3: TGTGCCAGCAGCTCCTCGTCCGGTACGGTTGGCTACACCTTC.